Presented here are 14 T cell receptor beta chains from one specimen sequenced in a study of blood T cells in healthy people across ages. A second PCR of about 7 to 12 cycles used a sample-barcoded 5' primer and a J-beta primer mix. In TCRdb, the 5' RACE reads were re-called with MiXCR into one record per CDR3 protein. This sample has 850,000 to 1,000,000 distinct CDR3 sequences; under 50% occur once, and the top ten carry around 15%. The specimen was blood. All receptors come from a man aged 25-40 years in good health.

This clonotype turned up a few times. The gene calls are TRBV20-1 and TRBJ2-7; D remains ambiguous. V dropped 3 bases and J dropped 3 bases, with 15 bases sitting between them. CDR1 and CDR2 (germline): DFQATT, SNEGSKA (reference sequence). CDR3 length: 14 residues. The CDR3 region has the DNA TGCAGTGCTAGGACCCTCGACTGGAACTACGAGCAGTACTTC. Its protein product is CSARTLDWNYEQYF.

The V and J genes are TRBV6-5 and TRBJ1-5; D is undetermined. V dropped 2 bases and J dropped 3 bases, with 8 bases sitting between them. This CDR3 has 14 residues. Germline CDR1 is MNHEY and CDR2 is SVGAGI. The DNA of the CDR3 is TGTGCCAGCAGTTACCGGAGTCACAATCAGCCCCAGCATTTT. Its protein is CASSYRSHNQPQHF.

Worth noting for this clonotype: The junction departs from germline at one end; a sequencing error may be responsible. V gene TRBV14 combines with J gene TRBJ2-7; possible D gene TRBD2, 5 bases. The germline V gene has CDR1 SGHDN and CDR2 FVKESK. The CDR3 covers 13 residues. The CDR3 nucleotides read TGTGCCAGCAGCCGTTCAGCTGACTACGAGCGGTACTTC. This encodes CASSRSADYERYF.

The CDR3 is CASSRGGAADTQYF. CDR3 nucleotides: TGTGCCAGCAGTCGCGGGGGGGCCGCAGATACGCAGTATTTT. This chain uses TRBV12-3 or TRBV12-4 with TRBJ2-3, with 9 bases lining up with TRBD2. The CDR3 totals 14 residues. V lost 5 bases, J lost 4 bases, and 4 bases stayed unmatched.

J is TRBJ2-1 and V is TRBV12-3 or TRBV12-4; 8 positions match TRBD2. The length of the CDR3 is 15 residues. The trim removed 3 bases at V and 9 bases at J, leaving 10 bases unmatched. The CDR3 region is CASSLFSGVGGEQFF. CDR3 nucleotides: TGTGCCAGCAGTTTGTTTAGCGGGGTGGGCGGTGAGCAGTTCTTC.

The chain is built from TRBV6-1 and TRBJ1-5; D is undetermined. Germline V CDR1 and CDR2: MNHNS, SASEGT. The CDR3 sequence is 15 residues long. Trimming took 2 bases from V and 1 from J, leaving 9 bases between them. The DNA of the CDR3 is TGTGCCAGCAGTGAAACAGATGAGAGCAATCAGCCCCAGCATTTT. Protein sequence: CASSETDESNQPQHF.

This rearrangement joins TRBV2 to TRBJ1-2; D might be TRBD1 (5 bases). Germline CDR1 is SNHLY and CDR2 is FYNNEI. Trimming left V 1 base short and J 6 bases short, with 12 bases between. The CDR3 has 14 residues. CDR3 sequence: CASSEGGRGDGYTF. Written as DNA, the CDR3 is TGTGCCAGCAGTGAAGGCGGGAGGGGCGATGGCTACACCTTC.

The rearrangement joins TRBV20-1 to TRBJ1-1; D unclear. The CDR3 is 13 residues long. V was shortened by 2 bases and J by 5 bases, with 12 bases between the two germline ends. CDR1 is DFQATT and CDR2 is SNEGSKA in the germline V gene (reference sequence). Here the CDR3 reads CSARIPALTEAFF. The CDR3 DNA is TGCAGTGCTAGAATCCCGGCTCTGACTGAAGCTTTCTTT.

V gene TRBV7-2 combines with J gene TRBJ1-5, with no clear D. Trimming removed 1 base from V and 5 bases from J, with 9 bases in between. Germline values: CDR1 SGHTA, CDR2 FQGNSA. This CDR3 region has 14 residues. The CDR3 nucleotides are TGTGCCAGCAGCTTAGATTACGCCGATCAGCCCCAGCATTTT. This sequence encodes CASSLDYADQPQHF.

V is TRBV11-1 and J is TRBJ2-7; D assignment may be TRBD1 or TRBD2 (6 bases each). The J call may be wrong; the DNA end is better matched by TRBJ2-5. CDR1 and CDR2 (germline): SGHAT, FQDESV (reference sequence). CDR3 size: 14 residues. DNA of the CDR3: TGTGCCAGCACCAGAGGAGGGGGTTGGGAGACCCAGTACTTC. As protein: CASTRGGGWETQYF.

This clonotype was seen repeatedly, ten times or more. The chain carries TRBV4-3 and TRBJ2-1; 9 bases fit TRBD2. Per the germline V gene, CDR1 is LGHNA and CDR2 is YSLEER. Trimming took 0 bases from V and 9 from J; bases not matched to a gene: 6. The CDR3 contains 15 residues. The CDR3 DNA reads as TGCGCCAGCAGCCAAGACTTTTTTAGCGGGGGTGAGCAGTTCTTC. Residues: CASSQDFFSGGEQFF.

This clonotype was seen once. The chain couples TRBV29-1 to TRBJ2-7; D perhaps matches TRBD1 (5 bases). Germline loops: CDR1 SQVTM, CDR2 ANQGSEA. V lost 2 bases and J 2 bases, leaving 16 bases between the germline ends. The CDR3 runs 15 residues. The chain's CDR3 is CSVESPGHETYEQYF. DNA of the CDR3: TGCAGCGTTGAAAGCCCCGGACATGAAACCTACGAGCAGTACTTC.

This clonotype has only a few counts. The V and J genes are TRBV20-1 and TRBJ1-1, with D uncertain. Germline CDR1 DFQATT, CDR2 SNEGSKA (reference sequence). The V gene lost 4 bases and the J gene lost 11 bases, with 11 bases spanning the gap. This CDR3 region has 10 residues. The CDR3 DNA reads TGCAGTGCTATGGACCAATGGGCTTTCTTT. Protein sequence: CSAMDQWAFF.

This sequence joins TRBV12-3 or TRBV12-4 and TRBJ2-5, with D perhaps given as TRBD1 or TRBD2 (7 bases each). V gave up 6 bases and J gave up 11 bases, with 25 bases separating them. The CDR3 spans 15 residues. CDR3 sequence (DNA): TGTGCCAGCAGCCTTCAGGGGGGGAGCTCCTACGGGCAGTACTTC. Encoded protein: CASSLQGGSSYGQYF.